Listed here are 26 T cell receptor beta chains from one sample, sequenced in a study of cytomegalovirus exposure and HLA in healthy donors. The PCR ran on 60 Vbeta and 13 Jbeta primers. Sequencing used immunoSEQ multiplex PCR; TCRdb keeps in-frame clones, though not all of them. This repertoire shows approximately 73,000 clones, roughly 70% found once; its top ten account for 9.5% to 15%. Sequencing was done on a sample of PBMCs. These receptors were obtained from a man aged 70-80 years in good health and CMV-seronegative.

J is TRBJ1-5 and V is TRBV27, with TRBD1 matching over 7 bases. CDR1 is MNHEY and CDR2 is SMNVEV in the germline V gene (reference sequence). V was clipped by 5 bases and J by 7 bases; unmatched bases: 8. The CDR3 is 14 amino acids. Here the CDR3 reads CASSPTGEGQPQHF. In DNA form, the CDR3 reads TGTGCCAGCAGTCCTACAGGGGAAGGACAGCCCCAGCATTTT.

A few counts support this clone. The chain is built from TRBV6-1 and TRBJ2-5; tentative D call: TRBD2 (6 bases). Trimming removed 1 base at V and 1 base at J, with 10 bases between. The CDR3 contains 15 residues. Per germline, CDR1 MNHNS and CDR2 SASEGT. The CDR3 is CASSEGAGSQETQYF. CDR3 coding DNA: TGTGCCAGCAGTGAAGGGGCGGGATCCCAAGAGACCCAGTACTTC.

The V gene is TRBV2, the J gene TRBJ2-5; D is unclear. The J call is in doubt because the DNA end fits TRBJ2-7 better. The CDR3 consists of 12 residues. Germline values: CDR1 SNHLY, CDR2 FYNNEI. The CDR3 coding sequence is TGTGCCTGTCGCCCCGATGGTTACGAGCAGTACTTC. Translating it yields CACRPDGYEQYF.

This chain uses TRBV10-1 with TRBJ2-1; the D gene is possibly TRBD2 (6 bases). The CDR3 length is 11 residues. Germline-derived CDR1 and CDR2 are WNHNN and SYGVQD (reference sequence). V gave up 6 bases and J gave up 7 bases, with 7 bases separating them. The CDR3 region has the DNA TGCGCCAGCAGCGGAGGGAATGAGCAGTTCTTC. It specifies CASSGGNEQFF.

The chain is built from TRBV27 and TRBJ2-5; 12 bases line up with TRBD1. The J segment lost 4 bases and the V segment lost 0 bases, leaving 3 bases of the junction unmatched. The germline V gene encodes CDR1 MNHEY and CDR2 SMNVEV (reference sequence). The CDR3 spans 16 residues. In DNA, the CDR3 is TGTGCCAGCAGTTTATCGTGGGACAGGGGGCGAGAGACCCAGTACTTC. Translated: CASSLSWDRGRETQYF.

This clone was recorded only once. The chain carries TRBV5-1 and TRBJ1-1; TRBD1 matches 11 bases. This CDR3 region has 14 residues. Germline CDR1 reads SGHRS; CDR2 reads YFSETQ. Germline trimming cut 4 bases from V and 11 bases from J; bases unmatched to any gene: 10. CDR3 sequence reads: CASSGQGAQDSAFF. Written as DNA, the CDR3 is TGCGCCAGCAGCGGACAGGGGGCGCAGGATTCGGCTTTCTTT.

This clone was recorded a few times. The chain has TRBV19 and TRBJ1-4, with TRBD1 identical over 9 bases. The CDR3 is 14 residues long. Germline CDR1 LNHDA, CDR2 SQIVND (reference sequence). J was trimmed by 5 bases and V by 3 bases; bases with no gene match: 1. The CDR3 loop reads CASSIDRGNEKLFF. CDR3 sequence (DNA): TGTGCCAGTAGTATTGACAGGGGGAATGAAAAACTGTTTTTT.

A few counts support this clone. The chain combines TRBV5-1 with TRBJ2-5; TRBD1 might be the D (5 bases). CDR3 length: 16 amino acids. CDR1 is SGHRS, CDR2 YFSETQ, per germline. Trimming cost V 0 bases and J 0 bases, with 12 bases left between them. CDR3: CASSLGGGANQETQYF. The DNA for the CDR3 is TGCGCCAGCAGCTTGGGGGGCGGCGCTAACCAAGAGACCCAGTACTTC.

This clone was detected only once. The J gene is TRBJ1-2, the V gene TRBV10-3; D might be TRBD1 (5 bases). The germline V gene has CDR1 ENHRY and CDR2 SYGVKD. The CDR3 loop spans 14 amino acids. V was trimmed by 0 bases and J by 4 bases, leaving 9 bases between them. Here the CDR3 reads CAISESGGPYGYTF. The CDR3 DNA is TGTGCCATCAGTGAGTCGGGGGGTCCCTATGGCTACACCTTC.

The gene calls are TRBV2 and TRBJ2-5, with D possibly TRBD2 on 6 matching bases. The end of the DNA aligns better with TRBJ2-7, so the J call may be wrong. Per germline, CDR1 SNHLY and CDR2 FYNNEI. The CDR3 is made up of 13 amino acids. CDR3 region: CASSSGPAYEQYF. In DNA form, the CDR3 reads TGTGCCAGCAGTAGCGGGCCGGCCTACGAGCAGTACTTC.

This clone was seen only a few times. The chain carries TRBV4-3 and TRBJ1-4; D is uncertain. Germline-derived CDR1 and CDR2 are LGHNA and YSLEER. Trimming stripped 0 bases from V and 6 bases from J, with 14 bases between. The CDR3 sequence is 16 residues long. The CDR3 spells CASSQDRHGSDEKLFF. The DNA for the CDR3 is TGCGCCAGCAGCCAAGATCGACACGGCTCGGATGAAAAACTGTTTTTT.

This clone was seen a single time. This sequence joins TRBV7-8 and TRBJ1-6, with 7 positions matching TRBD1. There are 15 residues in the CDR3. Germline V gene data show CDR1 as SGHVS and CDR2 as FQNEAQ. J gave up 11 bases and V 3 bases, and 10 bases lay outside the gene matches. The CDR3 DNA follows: TGTGCCAGCAGCTTGAGAGGGGGCGGAGGAGCACCCCTCCACTTT. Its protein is CASSLRGGGGAPLHF.

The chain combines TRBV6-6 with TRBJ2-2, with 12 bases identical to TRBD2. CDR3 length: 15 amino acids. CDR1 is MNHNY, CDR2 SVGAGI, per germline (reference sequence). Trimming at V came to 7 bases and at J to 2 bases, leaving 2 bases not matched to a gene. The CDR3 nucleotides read TGTGCCAGCACCGGACTAGCGGGAAACACCGGGGAGCTGTTTTTT. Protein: CASTGLAGNTGELFF.

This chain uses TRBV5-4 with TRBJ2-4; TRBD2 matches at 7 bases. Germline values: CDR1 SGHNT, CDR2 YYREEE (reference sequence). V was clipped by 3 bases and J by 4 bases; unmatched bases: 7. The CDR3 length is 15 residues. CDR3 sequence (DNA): TGTGCCAGCAGCTCGAGCGGGACGGTTAAAAACATTCAGTACTTC. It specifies CASSSSGTVKNIQYF.

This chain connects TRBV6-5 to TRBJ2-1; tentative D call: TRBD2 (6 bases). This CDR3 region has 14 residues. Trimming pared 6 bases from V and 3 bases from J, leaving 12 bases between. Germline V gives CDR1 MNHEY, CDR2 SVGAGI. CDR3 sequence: CASSPGLNYNEQFF. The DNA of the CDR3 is TGTGCCAGCAGCCCGGGACTGAACTACAATGAGCAGTTCTTC.

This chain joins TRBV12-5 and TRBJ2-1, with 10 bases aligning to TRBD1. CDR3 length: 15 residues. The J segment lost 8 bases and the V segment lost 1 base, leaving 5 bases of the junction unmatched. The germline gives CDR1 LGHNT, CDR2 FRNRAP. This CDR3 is CASGLGVGQGDEQFF. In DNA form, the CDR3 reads TGTGCTAGTGGTTTGGGCGTTGGACAGGGGGATGAGCAGTTCTTC.

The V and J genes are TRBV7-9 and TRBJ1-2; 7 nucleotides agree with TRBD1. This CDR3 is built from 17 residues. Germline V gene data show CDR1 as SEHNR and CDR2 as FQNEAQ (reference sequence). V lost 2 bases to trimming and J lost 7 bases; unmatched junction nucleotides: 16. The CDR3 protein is CASSLPGREGAQSGYTF. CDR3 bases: TGTGCCAGCAGCTTACCCGGTCGGGAGGGGGCGCAAAGTGGCTACACCTTC.

CDR3 DNA: TGTGCCAGCAGCGCCTGGGGCGGGAGGGCCGAGGAGACCCAGTACTTC. This codes for CASSAWGGRAEETQYF. The chain joins TRBV11-2 to TRBJ2-5; 9 nucleotides line up with TRBD2. CDR1 and CDR2 (germline): SGHAT, FQNNGV. This CDR3 comprises 16 residues. The trim removed 5 bases at V and 5 bases at J, leaving 12 bases unmatched.

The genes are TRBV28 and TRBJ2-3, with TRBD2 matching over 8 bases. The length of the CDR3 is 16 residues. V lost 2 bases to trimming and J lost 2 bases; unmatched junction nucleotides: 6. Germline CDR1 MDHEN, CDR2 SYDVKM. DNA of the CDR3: TGTGCCAGCAGTTTAGGGCCAGCGGGGGCCACAGATACGCAGTATTTT. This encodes CASSLGPAGATDTQYF.

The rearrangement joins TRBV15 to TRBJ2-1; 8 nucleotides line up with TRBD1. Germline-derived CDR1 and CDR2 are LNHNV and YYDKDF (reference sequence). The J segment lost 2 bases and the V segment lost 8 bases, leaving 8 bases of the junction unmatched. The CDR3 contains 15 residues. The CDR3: CATGLTGVPYNEQFF. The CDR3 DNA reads TGTGCCACCGGACTGACAGGGGTCCCCTACAATGAGCAGTTCTTC. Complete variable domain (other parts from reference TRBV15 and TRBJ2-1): DAMVIQNPRYQVTQFGKPVTLSCSQTLNHNVMYWYQQKSSQAPKLLFHYYDKDFNNEADTPDNFQSRRPNTSFCFLDIRSPGLGDTAMYLCATGLTGVPYNEQFFGPGTRLTVL.

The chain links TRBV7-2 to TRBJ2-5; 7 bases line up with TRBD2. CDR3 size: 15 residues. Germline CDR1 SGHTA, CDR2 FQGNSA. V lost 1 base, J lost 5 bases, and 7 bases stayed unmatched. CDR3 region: CASSLEGVSGETQYF. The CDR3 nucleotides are TGTGCCAGCAGCTTAGAAGGGGTTAGCGGGGAGACCCAGTACTTC.

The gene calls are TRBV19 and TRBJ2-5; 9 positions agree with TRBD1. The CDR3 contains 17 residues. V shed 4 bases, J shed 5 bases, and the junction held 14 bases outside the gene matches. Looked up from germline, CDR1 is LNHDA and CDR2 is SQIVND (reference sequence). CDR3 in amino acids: CASSRSNPRDRDETQYF. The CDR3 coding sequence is TGTGCCAGTAGTAGATCTAACCCTCGGGACAGGGACGAGACCCAGTACTTC.

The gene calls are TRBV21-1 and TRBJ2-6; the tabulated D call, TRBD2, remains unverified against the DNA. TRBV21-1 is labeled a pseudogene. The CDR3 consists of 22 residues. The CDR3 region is CASSKTFSDADWDFSGANVLTF. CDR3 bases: TGTGCCAGCAGCAAAACCTTTTCCGACGCGGACTGGGATTTCTCTGGGGCCAACGTCCTGACTTTC.

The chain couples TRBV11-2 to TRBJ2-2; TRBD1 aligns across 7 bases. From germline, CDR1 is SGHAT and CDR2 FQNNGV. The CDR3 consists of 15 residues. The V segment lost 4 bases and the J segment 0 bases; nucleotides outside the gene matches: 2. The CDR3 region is CASSSGQTNTGELFF. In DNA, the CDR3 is TGTGCCAGCAGCTCGGGACAGACGAACACCGGGGAGCTGTTTTTT. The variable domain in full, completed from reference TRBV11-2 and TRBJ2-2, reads EAGVAQSPRYKIIEKRQSVAFWCNPISGHATLYWYQQILGQGPKLLIQFQNNGVVDDSQLPKDRFSAERLKGVDSTLKIQPAKLEDSAVYLCASSSGQTNTGELFFGEGSRLTVL.

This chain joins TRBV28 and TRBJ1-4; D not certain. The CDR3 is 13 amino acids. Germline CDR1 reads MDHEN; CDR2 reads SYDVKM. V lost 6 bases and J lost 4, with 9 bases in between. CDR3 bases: TGTGCCAGCAGGGGCAGCAGTAATGAAAAACTGTTTTTT. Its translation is CASRGSSNEKLFF.

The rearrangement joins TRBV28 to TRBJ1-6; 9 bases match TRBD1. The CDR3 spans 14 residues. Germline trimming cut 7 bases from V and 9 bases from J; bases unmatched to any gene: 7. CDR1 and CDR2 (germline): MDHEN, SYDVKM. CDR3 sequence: CASKPGQGGSPLHF. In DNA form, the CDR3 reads TGTGCCAGCAAACCGGGACAGGGAGGTTCACCCCTCCACTTT.